This T cell receptor beta chain was found in a study of blood T cells in healthy people across ages. Combining a sample-barcoded 5' primer with a J-beta primer mix, a second PCR ran for roughly 6 to 12 cycles. TCRdb itself ran the 5' RACE reads through MiXCR, one entry per CDR3 protein. The data show about 640,000 distinct CDR3 sequences, about 54% seen once. This CDR3 has 14 residues. Germline assignment: CDR1 SGHDT and CDR2 YYEEEE. With 2 bases clipped from V and 7 bases from J, the junction kept 6 bases outside the gene matches. Remarks on this clonotype: Its specificity is not known.

Study-level results: Among T cells, TCR beta diversity per million cells dropped roughly linearly as age rose. Researchers judged that diversity estimates from one million T cells fell short of true values.

V usage is TRBV5-6 and J usage is TRBJ2-4; 7 positions agree with TRBD2. What was sequenced was blood. The sequence came from a man aged 55 to 70 in good health. CDR3 sequence reads: CASSFPQLANIQYF. The CDR3 bases are TGTGCCAGCAGCTTCCCCCAACTAGCGAACATTCAGTACTTC.